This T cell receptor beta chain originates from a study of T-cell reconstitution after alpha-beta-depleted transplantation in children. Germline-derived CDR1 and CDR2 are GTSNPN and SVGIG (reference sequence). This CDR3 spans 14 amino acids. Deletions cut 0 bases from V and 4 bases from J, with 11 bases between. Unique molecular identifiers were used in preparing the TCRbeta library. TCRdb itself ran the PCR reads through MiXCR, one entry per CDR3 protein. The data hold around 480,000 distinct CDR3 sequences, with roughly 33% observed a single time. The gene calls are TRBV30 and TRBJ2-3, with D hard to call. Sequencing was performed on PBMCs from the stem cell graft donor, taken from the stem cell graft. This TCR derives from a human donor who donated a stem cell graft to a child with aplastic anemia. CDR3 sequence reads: CAWSVHPSADTQYF. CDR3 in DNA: TGTGCCTGGAGTGTACACCCGAGTGCAGATACGCAGTATTTT.